These 13 T cell receptor beta chains came from one sample sequenced in a study of cytotoxic CD8 clonotypes in ibrutinib-treated CLL. Profiled with immunoSEQ multiplex PCR; TCRdb holds only in-frame clones, not every one. Here the sample spans approximately 32,000 clones, around 63% being singletons. The input for sequencing was PBMCs, taken before ibrutinib treatment. These receptors were obtained from a human donor with chronic lymphocytic leukemia.

CDR3 in amino acids: CASSQADRGFSYEQYF. The DNA for the CDR3 is TGCGCCAGCAGCCAAGCGGACAGGGGGTTCTCCTACGAGCAGTACTTC. The chain recombines TRBV4-3 with TRBJ2-7; TRBD1 aligns across 10 bases. Germline-derived CDR1 and CDR2 are LGHNA and YSLEER. CDR3 length: 16 residues. After removal of 1 base from V and 0 bases from J, the junction contained 3 bases not matched to a gene.

V gene TRBV28 combines with J gene TRBJ2-3; TRBD1 aligns across 7 bases. The CDR3 sequence is 13 residues long. Germline loops: CDR1 MDHEN, CDR2 SYDVKM. Trimming took 7 bases from V and 2 from J; bases not matched to a gene: 3. CDR3 DNA sequence: TGTGCCAGCATTGGGACAGTCACAGATACGCAGTATTTT. Translation gives CASIGTVTDTQYF. Together with reference TRBV28 and TRBJ2-3, the CDR3 gives the full variable domain: DVKVTQSSRYLVKRTGEKVFLECVQDMDHENMFWYRQDPGLGLRLIYFSYDVKMKEKGDIPEGYSVSREKKERFSLILESASTNQTSMYLCASIGTVTDTQYFGPGTRLTVL.

This clone was seen only a few times. The chain uses TRBV9 and TRBJ1-1; 9 positions match TRBD1. The V gene's germline CDR1 is SGDLS and CDR2 YYNGEE. The CDR3 is 15 residues long. V shed 0 bases and J 7 bases; nucleotides not matched to a gene: 7. CDR3: CASSVGTGGSGEAFF. In nucleotides, the CDR3 is TGTGCCAGCAGCGTAGGTACAGGGGGCTCAGGTGAAGCTTTCTTT.

The V call is TRBV19, the J call TRBJ2-7, with TRBD1 matching over 8 bases. After removal of 3 bases from V and 3 bases from J, the junction contained 13 bases not matched to a gene. The CDR3 runs to 17 residues. The V gene's germline CDR1 is LNHDA and CDR2 SQIVND (reference sequence). CDR3 sequence (DNA): TGTGCCAGTAGTATGGTGGTTTTGGCAGGGGGCTTCTACGAGCAGTACTTC. This codes for CASSMVVLAGGFYEQYF.

The rearrangement uses TRBV27 and TRBJ1-1; D perhaps matches TRBD1 (5 bases). The CDR3 consists of 14 residues. V was cut by 1 base and J by 6 bases, with 12 bases left in between. Germline V CDR1 and CDR2: MNHEY, SMNVEV (reference sequence). CDR3 sequence (DNA): TGTGCCAGCAGTTTATTAGGGGCGCGGTCTGAAGCTTTCTTT. This translates into CASSLLGARSEAFF.

The genes are TRBV28 and TRBJ1-2, with 9 bases that match TRBD1. This CDR3 comprises 15 residues. J gave up 4 bases and V 4 bases, and 7 bases lay outside the gene matches. Per the germline V gene, CDR1 is MDHEN and CDR2 is SYDVKM. DNA of the CDR3: TGTGCCAGCAGTTCTCCCGGGACAGGGTTCTATGGCTACACCTTC. It codes for CASSSPGTGFYGYTF.

V gene TRBV5-1 combines with J gene TRBJ2-5, with 10 bases that match TRBD1. The germline CDR1 and CDR2 sequences are SGHRS and YFSETQ. The CDR3 is made up of 14 amino acids. V was pared by 4 bases and J by 1 base, with 1 base of the junction left unmatched. DNA of the CDR3: TGCGCCAGCAGCCGGGACAGGGGCCAAGAGACCCAGTACTTC. It yields the protein CASSRDRGQETQYF.

This chain connects TRBV10-3 to TRBJ1-2; D is uncertain. This CDR3 comprises 15 residues. V was clipped by 4 bases and J by 7 bases, with 19 bases between them. From germline, CDR1 is ENHRY and CDR2 SYGVKD. The CDR3 DNA is TGTGCCATCAGTGCGCCGCTAGAACATACCTTTGGCTACACCTTC. It yields the protein CAISAPLEHTFGYTF.

This clone came up once. This rearrangement joins TRBV4-3 to TRBJ2-5; the match to TRBD2 covers 7 bases. Germline CDR1 reads LGHNA; CDR2 reads YSLEER. This CDR3 has 21 amino acids. Trimming removed 4 bases from V and 2 bases from J; junction bases left unmatched: 25. CDR3 residues: CASSPSGGWGGPQLAQETQYF. The CDR3 coding sequence is TGCGCCAGCAGCCCATCGGGGGGTTGGGGAGGACCGCAACTCGCGCAAGAGACCCAGTACTTC.

The CDR3 sequence is CASSVGLSETQYF. Written as DNA, the CDR3 is TGTGCCAGCAGCGTGGGATTATCGGAGACCCAGTACTTC. J is TRBJ2-5 and V is TRBV13, with D uncertain. Germline V gives CDR1 PRHDT, CDR2 FYEKMQ (reference sequence). The CDR3 spans 13 residues. The V gene lost 5 bases and the J gene lost 5 bases, with 12 bases spanning the gap.

The chain has TRBV27 and TRBJ2-7; the match to TRBD2 covers 12 bases. The CDR3 is 14 amino acids. V was clipped by 5 bases and J by 4 bases; unmatched bases: 3. CDR1 and CDR2 (germline): MNHEY, SMNVEV (reference sequence). CDR3 sequence reads: CASSRGTSGYEQYF. The CDR3 nucleotides are TGTGCCAGCAGTAGGGGGACTAGCGGGTACGAGCAGTACTTC.

The chain recombines TRBV13 with TRBJ2-2; D is perhaps TRBD1 or TRBD2 (5 bases each). The CDR3 has 16 amino acids. The V end lost 5 bases, the J end lost 5 bases, and 18 bases lay between the germline ends. Germline values: CDR1 PRHDT, CDR2 FYEKMQ (reference sequence). The CDR3, as DNA: TGTGCCAGCAGCCTGGGACCCCTCTTTCCTACCGGGGAGCTGTTTTTT. Translation: CASSLGPLFPTGELFF.

This clone was picked up one time. This sequence joins TRBV29-1 and TRBJ2-7; D call uncertain. This CDR3 spans 12 amino acids. Germline assignment: CDR1 SQVTM and CDR2 ANQGSEA. V gave up 0 bases and J gave up 0 bases, with 3 bases separating them. For the CDR3, the DNA is TGCAGCGTTGAAGACAACTCCTACGAGCAGTACTTC. Translated: CSVEDNSYEQYF.